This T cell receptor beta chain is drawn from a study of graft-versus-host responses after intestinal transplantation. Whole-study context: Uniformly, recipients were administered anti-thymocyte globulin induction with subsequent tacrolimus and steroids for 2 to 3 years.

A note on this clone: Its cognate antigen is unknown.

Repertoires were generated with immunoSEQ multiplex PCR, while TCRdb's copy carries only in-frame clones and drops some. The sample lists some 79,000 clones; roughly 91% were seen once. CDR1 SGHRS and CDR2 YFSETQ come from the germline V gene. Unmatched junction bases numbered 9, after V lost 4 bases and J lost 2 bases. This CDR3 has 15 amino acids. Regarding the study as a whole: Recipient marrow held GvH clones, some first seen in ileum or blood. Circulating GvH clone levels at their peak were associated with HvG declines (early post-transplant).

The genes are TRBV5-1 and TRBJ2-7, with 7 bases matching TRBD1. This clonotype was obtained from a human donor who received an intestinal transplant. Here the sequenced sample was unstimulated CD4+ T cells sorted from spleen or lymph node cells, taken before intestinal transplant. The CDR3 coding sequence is TGCGCCAGCAGCGTCACAGGGGAGCGGCCCTACGAGCAGTACTTC. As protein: CASSVTGERPYEQYF.